These T cell receptor beta chains were read from a single sample in a study of blood T cell repertoires in COVID-19. Clones were read by immunoSEQ multiplex PCR, and TCRdb kept only the in-frame ones, dropping some. In the table there are 200,000 to 250,000 clones, 82% of which are singletons. The sequenced sample consisted of PBMCs or T cells enriched from blood (not recorded which). All receptors derive from a woman aged 55-69 years who had recovered from COVID-19. CDR3s include the opening cysteine and the closing phenylalanine or tryptophan. The D gene is left open where the match is weak. The size field is filled for only some rows; it gives once, few, many or a size class.

D gene,V gene,clone size,J gene,CDR3 DNA,CDR3 protein
-,TRBV7-9,-,TRBJ2-2,TGTGCCAGCAGCTTTAGCAGCACCGGGGAGCTGTTTTTT,CASSFSSTGELFF
TRBD1,TRBV6-5,few,TRBJ1-6,TGTGCCAGCAGGTCGACAGGGGGTGGTTCACCCCTCCACTTT,CASRSTGGGSPLHF
TRBD2,TRBV5-1,once,TRBJ2-7,TGCGCCAGCAGTCAGACTAGCGGTACCTACGAGCAGTACTTC,CASSQTSGTYEQYF
-,TRBV19,-,TRBJ1-5,TGTGCCAGTAGTATGGAAGGAGGGCAGCCCCAGCATTTT,CASSMEGGQPQHF
TRBD2,TRBV7-8,-,TRBJ2-1,TGTGCCAGCAGCTTAGTGGATCTAGCGGGACTTCCCTACAATGAGCAGTTCTTC,CASSLVDLAGLPYNEQFF
-,TRBV29-1,many,TRBJ2-1,TGCAGCGCCCGAGCAGGGAACAATGAGCAGTTCTTC,CSARAGNNEQFF
-,TRBV6-1,-,TRBJ1-5,TGTGCCAGCAGTGAAGAGTATTCGGGTCTCCATCAGCCCCAGCATTTT,CASSEEYSGLHQPQHF
-,TRBV27,-,TRBJ2-7,TGTGCCAGCAGCCCGACCGGGACAAGCTACGAGCAGTACTTC,CASSPTGTSYEQYF
-,TRBV11-3,-,TRBJ2-3,TGTGCCAGCAGCCCTCAAAGATCAGGAGATACGCAGTATTTT,CASSPQRSGDTQYF
-,TRBV3-1/TRBV3-2,-,TRBJ1-1,TGTGCCAGCAGCCACTACGGGAAGAACACTGAAGCTTTCTTT,CASSHYGKNTEAFF
-,TRBV30,-,TRBJ1-3,TGTGCCTGGGCCAATGGACAACTATCTGGAAACACCATATATTTT,CAWANGQLSGNTIYF
-,TRBV4-3,-,TRBJ1-6,TGCGCCAGCAGCTCTAGACAGGCCTATAATTCACCCCTCCACTTT,CASSSRQAYNSPLHF
-,TRBV6-2/TRBV6-3,-,TRBJ1-2,TGTGCCAGCAGTCCCCTCGCGGGAGCTAACTATGGCTACACCTTC,CASSPLAGANYGYTF
-,TRBV6-5,-,TRBJ1-4,TGTGCCAGCAGTTTTCATCAGGGGGAAAAACTGTTTTTT,CASSFHQGEKLFF
-,TRBV19,-,TRBJ1-2,TGTGCCAGTAGTGCCTCCAGGGGTGTCGGCTATGGCTACACCTTC,CASSASRGVGYGYTF
-,TRBV11-2,few,TRBJ2-2,TGTGCCAGCAGCTTAGCAGGGACCGGGGAGCTGTTTTTT,CASSLAGTGELFF
-,TRBV6-5,-,TRBJ1-2,TGTGCCAGCAAACTACAGGGAGGGAACTATGGCTACACCTTC,CASKLQGGNYGYTF
TRBD2,TRBV7-3,-,TRBJ2-1,TGTGCCAGCAGCTTAATGGGAGGGAACTCCTACAATGAGCAGTTCTTC,CASSLMGGNSYNEQFF
-,TRBV19,-,TRBJ2-3,TGTGCCAGTAGTAACAGTAGGTCTAGCACAGATACGCAGTATTTT,CASSNSRSSTDTQYF
TRBD1,TRBV5-1,-,TRBJ2-1,TGCGCCACCGCCCGGGACAGTTACAATGAGCAGTTCTTC,CATARDSYNEQFF
-,TRBV7-9,-,TRBJ2-2,TGTGCCAGCAGCGCCCCGACTCTATTGGGCACCGGGGAGCTGTTTTTT,CASSAPTLLGTGELFF
TRBD1,TRBV27,-,TRBJ2-1,TGTGCCAGCAGTCTTTACAGGGGCGATGAGCAGTTCTTC,CASSLYRGDEQFF
TRBD1,TRBV6-5,-,TRBJ1-1,TGTGCCAGCAGGGGGACAGGGGCCTCTGAAGCTTTCTTT,CASRGTGASEAFF
-,TRBV25-1,-,TRBJ2-5,TGTGCCAGCAGCCCCTTTGATCTCGGCGGTGGGGCGACCCAGTACTTC,CASSPFDLGGGATQYF
-,TRBV6-5,-,TRBJ2-7,TGTGCCAGCAGTTTGAGGGACTCACAACCCTACGAGCAGTACTTC,CASSLRDSQPYEQYF
TRBD2,TRBV29-1,once,TRBJ2-5,TGCAGCGTTGGAGCGGGAGGGCCGGGGGAGACCCAGTACTTC,CSVGAGGPGETQYF
TRBD1,TRBV9,many,TRBJ2-7,TGTGCCAGCAGCGCACACAGGGGGCCCTACGAGCAGTACTTC,CASSAHRGPYEQYF
TRBD1,TRBV10-3,once,TRBJ2-3,TGTGCCATCAGTGAGCGGCGGGACAGGGGGCGCTCAGATACGCAGTATTTT,CAISERRDRGRSDTQYF
-,TRBV4-3,-,TRBJ1-6,TGCGCCAGCAGCCAAGATAATATCGGACTGTATAATTCACCCCTCCACTTT,CASSQDNIGLYNSPLHF
-,TRBV6-5,few,TRBJ2-1,TGTGCCAGTGAACCGGGATCGACGGGGTATGAGCAGTTCTTC,CASEPGSTGYEQFF
TRBD1,TRBV10-3,-,TRBJ2-3,TGTGCCATCAGTGAAGGGACAGTAGTTAGCACAGATACGCAGTATTTT,CAISEGTVVSTDTQYF
TRBD1,TRBV4-2,-,TRBJ2-3,TGTGCCAGCAGCCAACCCGGGACAGTCCCTAGCACAGATACGCAGTATTTT,CASSQPGTVPSTDTQYF
TRBD1,TRBV24-1,-,TRBJ2-1,TGTGCCACCAGTGACCAGACGGACAGGTACAATGAGCAGTTCTTC,CATSDQTDRYNEQFF
TRBD2,TRBV11-2,once,TRBJ2-3,TGTGCCAGCAGCTACCTAACTAGCGGGGGTACAGATACGCAGTATTTT,CASSYLTSGGTDTQYF
-,TRBV19,-,TRBJ2-2,TGTGCCAGTAGAGAGAGGGCGTCCACCGGGGAGCTGTTTTTT,CASRERASTGELFF
TRBD1,TRBV7-2,-,TRBJ1-5,TGTGCCAGCAGCTTAGACGGGACAGGGAACAATCAGCCCCAGCATTTT,CASSLDGTGNNQPQHF
-,TRBV19,-,TRBJ1-2,TGTGCCAGTACCGCGCCCCGGGGAAGCTATGGCTACACCTTC,CASTAPRGSYGYTF
TRBD1,TRBV7-6,-,TRBJ2-5,TGTGCCAGCAGCTTAGGGGGCAGGGGGCCACAAGAGACCCAGTACTTC,CASSLGGRGPQETQYF
TRBD1,TRBV30,-,TRBJ1-2,TGTGCCTGGAGCAGGACAGGGAATGAGGATGGCTACACCTTC,CAWSRTGNEDGYTF
TRBD2,TRBV14,-,TRBJ2-7,TGTGCCAGCAGCCAACAGCGGCTAGCGGGGAACTACGAGCAGTACTTC,CASSQQRLAGNYEQYF
TRBD2,TRBV10-3,-,TRBJ2-1,TGTGCCATCTGGGGCGGGAGGGCCTACAATGAGCAGTTCTTC,CAIWGGRAYNEQFF
TRBD1,TRBV30,-,TRBJ2-7,TGTGCCTGGAGTACAGGGGGCGGTCGCGAGCAGTACTTC,CAWSTGGGREQYF
TRBD1,TRBV7-3,-,TRBJ2-3,TGTGCCAGCAGCCTGGACAGGGGCACAGATACGCAGTATTTT,CASSLDRGTDTQYF
-,TRBV27,few,TRBJ2-7,TGTGCCAGCAGTTTACGGGAGTCCTACGAGCAGTACTTC,CASSLRESYEQYF
TRBD1,TRBV25-1,-,TRBJ1-2,TGTGCCAGCACCCCCGACAGGGGGCCTAAAAACTATGGCTACACCTTC,CASTPDRGPKNYGYTF
TRBD2,TRBV19,-,TRBJ2-2,TGTGCCAGTAGTTCGGGACTAACGAACACCGGGGAGCTGTTTTTT,CASSSGLTNTGELFF
-,TRBV10-3,-,TRBJ1-5,TGTGCCATCAGTGAAGAGGTTCTAAATCAGCCCCAGCATTTT,CAISEEVLNQPQHF